Below are 20 T cell receptor beta chains sequenced from a single sample in a study of shared clonotypes between healthy human individuals. Profiled with immunoSEQ multiplex PCR; TCRdb holds only in-frame clones, not every one. The table has 550,000 to 850,000 clones, 55% to 80% seen once. The sequenced sample was memory CD4+ T cells sorted from blood. Subset reported: CD45RA-negative fraction. These receptors were obtained from a woman aged 25 to 39 in good health.

This chain connects TRBV5-1 to TRBJ2-7, with 10 bases matching TRBD1. V lost 4 bases, J lost 4 bases, and 8 bases stayed unmatched. Germline V gene sequence: CDR1 SGHRS, CDR2 YFSETQ. The CDR3 covers 15 residues. The CDR3 is CASSNRDRGSYEQYF. CDR3 DNA: TGCGCCAGCAGCAACCGGGACAGGGGCAGTTACGAGCAGTACTTC.

The gene calls are TRBV10-3 and TRBJ2-3; 7 positions match TRBD2. The CDR3 has 14 amino acids. Germline loops: CDR1 ENHRY, CDR2 SYGVKD. V trimming: 5 bases; J trimming: 0 bases; junction bases outside the gene matches: 2. The CDR3 DNA reads TGTGCCATCAGTACAGCGGGGAGCACAGATACGCAGTATTTT. This gives the protein CAISTAGSTDTQYF.

In this sample, this clone turned up a few times. The J gene is TRBJ2-7, the V gene TRBV18; 9 nucleotides agree with TRBD1. In germline, CDR1 is KGHSH, CDR2 LQKENI. V was clipped by 3 bases and J by 3 bases; unmatched bases: 3. The CDR3 covers 14 residues. Written as DNA, the CDR3 is TGTGCCAGCTCACCTGGGACAGGGTTCTACGAGCAGTACTTC. It yields the protein CASSPGTGFYEQYF.

This sequence joins TRBV27 and TRBJ2-5; D perhaps matches TRBD1 (6 bases). The CDR3 extends over 13 amino acids. Per germline, CDR1 MNHEY and CDR2 SMNVEV (reference sequence). The V gene lost 6 bases and the J gene lost 2 bases, with 10 bases spanning the gap. The CDR3 loop reads CASRGAGQETQYF. CDR3 DNA sequence: TGTGCCAGCAGGGGGGCAGGGCAAGAGACCCAGTACTTC.

This clone was observed once. The chain joins TRBV28 to TRBJ2-1; 9 bases line up with TRBD1. The CDR3 runs to 16 residues. Germline V gene data show CDR1 as MDHEN and CDR2 as SYDVKM. The trim removed 4 bases at V and 3 bases at J, leaving 7 bases unmatched. DNA of the CDR3: TGTGCCAGCAGTTCTGCAACAGGGGGCTTCTACAATGAGCAGTTCTTC. Translating it yields CASSSATGGFYNEQFF.

A note on this clone: The sample contains more than one DNA sequence encoding this CDR3. CDR3 sequence reads: CSARRYNEQFF. The CDR3 DNA follows: TGCAGTGCTAGAAGGTACAATGAGCAGTTCTTC. The chain joins TRBV20-1 to TRBJ2-1; D is unresolved. V was clipped by 2 bases and J by 4 bases, with 3 bases between them. This CDR3 contains 11 residues. Germline V CDR1 and CDR2: DFQATT, SNEGSKA (reference sequence).

The chain couples TRBV7-7 to TRBJ1-4; D remains unclear. TRBJ2-2 explains the end of the DNA better; the J call may be wrong. The germline CDR1 and CDR2 sequences are SSHAT and FNYEAQ (reference sequence). The CDR3 sequence is 13 residues long. CDR3 in amino acids: CASSLAQGGELFF. The CDR3 nucleotides are TGTGCCAGCAGCTTAGCGCAAGGTGGGGAGCTGTTTTTT.

This chain's CDR3 is CASSVAGSGGLYEQFF. CDR3 nucleotide sequence: TGTGCCAGCAGCGTAGCAGGTAGCGGGGGGCTTTATGAGCAGTTCTTC. This chain joins TRBV9 and TRBJ2-1; 10 bases fit TRBD2. V shed 0 bases and J 8 bases; nucleotides not matched to a gene: 8. Germline assignment: CDR1 SGDLS and CDR2 YYNGEE. There are 16 residues in the CDR3. The variable domain in full, with the rest retrieved from reference TRBV9 and TRBJ2-1, is DSGVTQTPKHLITATGQRVTLRCSPRSGDLSVYWYQQSLDQGLQFLIQYYNGEERAKGNILERFSAQQFPDLHSELNLSSLELGDSALYFCASSVAGSGGLYEQFFGPGTRLTVL.

The chain is built from TRBV11-2 and TRBJ2-7; D is ambiguous. The CDR3 length is 12 residues. Between the trimmed V and J ends, which lost 2 bases and 7 bases, there was a span of 9 bases. Germline V gene sequence: CDR1 SGHAT, CDR2 FQNNGV. CDR3 sequence (DNA): TGTGCCAGCAGCTTAAGCCGGGTTGAGCAGTACTTC. This encodes CASSLSRVEQYF.

This sequence joins TRBV28 and TRBJ2-2; TRBD1 might be the D (5 bases). Germline CDR1 reads MDHEN; CDR2 reads SYDVKM. V lost 3 bases and J lost 7, with 18 bases in between. CDR3 size: 16 residues. The CDR3 coding sequence is TGTGCCAGCAGTTTGTCCCCAGGGTGGATAGGCGGGGAGCTGTTTTTT. This sequence encodes CASSLSPGWIGGELFF.

This clone appeared a single time. J is TRBJ2-1 and V is TRBV6-5, with a possible D match to TRBD2 (6 bases). The V gene lost 5 bases and the J gene lost 4 bases, with 15 bases spanning the gap. This CDR3 has 15 residues. CDR1 and CDR2 (germline): MNHEY, SVGAGI. CDR3 residues: CASSPRDGPYNEQFF. The CDR3 DNA sequence: TGTGCCAGCAGTCCGCGGGACGGCCCGTACAATGAGCAGTTCTTC.

The chain uses TRBV18 and TRBJ2-7; D is possibly TRBD1 or TRBD2 (6 bases each). This CDR3 is 14 amino acids long. Trimming took off 6 bases at V and 4 bases at J, with 16 bases between the two ends. Per germline, CDR1 KGHSH and CDR2 LQKENI. The CDR3 reads CASSQTGDTYEQYF. CDR3 nucleotides: TGTGCCAGCTCCCAAACGGGGGACACATACGAGCAGTACTTC.

V and J are TRBV2 and TRBJ1-3; D is possibly TRBD1 (5 bases). The CDR3 totals 15 residues. V lost 4 bases and J 1 base, leaving 11 bases between the germline ends. In germline, CDR1 is SNHLY, CDR2 FYNNEI. CDR3 region: CASSAARDSGNTIYF. The CDR3 DNA sequence: TGTGCCAGCAGTGCGGCCAGGGATTCTGGAAACACCATATATTTT. The full variable domain, completed using reference TRBV2 and TRBJ1-3, is EPEVTQTPSHQVTQMGQEVILRCVPISNHLYFYWYRQILGQKVEFLVSFYNNEISEKSEIFDDQFSVERPDGSNFTLKIRSTKLEDSAMYFCASSAARDSGNTIYFGEGSWLTVV.

The chain uses TRBV10-2 and TRBJ1-5; D is ambiguous. The CDR3 has 14 amino acids. Germline V gene data show CDR1 as WSHSY and CDR2 as SAAADI. Trimming took off 0 bases at V and 6 bases at J, with 9 bases between the two ends. The CDR3 region is CASSESTSLQPQHF. The CDR3 nucleotides read TGCGCCAGCAGTGAGTCAACCTCACTTCAGCCCCAGCATTTT.

The CDR3 nucleotides read TGTGCCAGCAGACTGAAACCGGGACAATGGAACACTGAAGCTTTCTTT. Its protein is CASRLKPGQWNTEAFF. The chain is built from TRBV7-2 and TRBJ1-1; possible D gene TRBD1, 6 bases. Germline loops: CDR1 SGHTA, CDR2 FQGNSA. The ends were cut back, 6 bases at V and 1 base at J, with 18 bases in the middle. This CDR3 contains 16 residues. The variable domain in full, with the rest retrieved from reference TRBV7-2 and TRBJ1-1, is GAGVSQSPSNKVTEKGKDVELRCDPISGHTALYWYRQSLGQGLEFLIYFQGNSAPDKSGLPSDRFSAERTGGSVSTLTIQRTQQEDSAVYLCASRLKPGQWNTEAFFGQGTRLTVV.

With regard to this clone: This may be a read error, as it is one base from a much larger clone. This sequence joins TRBV9 and TRBJ2-6, with 10 bases fitting TRBD1. V gave up 3 bases and J gave up 0 bases; unmatched junction bases: 9. CDR1 and CDR2 from the germline V gene are SGDLS and YYNGEE. The CDR3 is 19 residues long. In nucleotides, the CDR3 is TGTGCCAGCAGCGGGGGGGCCAGACAGGGGGCCTCTGGGGCCAACGTCCTGACTTTC. It is translated as CASSGGARQGASGANVLTF.

Comment on this clone: This likely reflects a read error, since a far larger clone is one base away. Other DNA sequences within the sample encode an identical CDR3. The chain joins TRBV7-2 to TRBJ1-2; no firm D call. The V and J ends lost 1 base and 4 bases respectively, with 4 bases between them. The CDR3 consists of 12 residues. CDR1 is SGHTA, CDR2 FQGNSA, per germline. DNA for the CDR3: TGTGCCAGCAGCTTAGACGGCTATGGCTACACCTTC. As protein: CASSLDGYGYTF.

J is TRBJ1-2 and V is TRBV14; D ambiguous. The V gene lost 0 bases and the J gene lost 8 bases, with 16 bases spanning the gap. Germline CDR1 SGHDN, CDR2 FVKESK. The CDR3 length is 15 residues. This chain's CDR3 is CASSQDWEASGGYTF. The DNA of the CDR3 is TGTGCCAGCAGCCAAGATTGGGAGGCCAGCGGGGGCTACACCTTC.

In its sample, this clone was seen a few times. The same CDR3 can be traced to other DNA sequences in this sample. V and J are TRBV7-8 and TRBJ2-5; D gene uncertain. Trimming cost V 5 bases and J 2 bases, with 3 bases left between them. Germline lookup yields CDR1 SGHVS and CDR2 FQNEAQ. The CDR3 consists of 11 residues. CDR3 region: CASSGQETQYF. In nucleotides, the CDR3 is TGTGCCAGCAGCGGGCAAGAGACCCAGTACTTC.

The chain uses TRBV7-8 and TRBJ1-5, with D unresolved. This CDR3 spans 15 amino acids. Trimming shortened V by 3 bases and J by 6 bases, and 15 bases separated the two germline ends. The germline V gene encodes CDR1 SGHVS and CDR2 FQNEAQ. CDR3 DNA sequence: TGTGCCAGCAGCTTTAGCAGGACCCGAGGTCAGCCCCAGCATTTT. This sequence encodes CASSFSRTRGQPQHF.